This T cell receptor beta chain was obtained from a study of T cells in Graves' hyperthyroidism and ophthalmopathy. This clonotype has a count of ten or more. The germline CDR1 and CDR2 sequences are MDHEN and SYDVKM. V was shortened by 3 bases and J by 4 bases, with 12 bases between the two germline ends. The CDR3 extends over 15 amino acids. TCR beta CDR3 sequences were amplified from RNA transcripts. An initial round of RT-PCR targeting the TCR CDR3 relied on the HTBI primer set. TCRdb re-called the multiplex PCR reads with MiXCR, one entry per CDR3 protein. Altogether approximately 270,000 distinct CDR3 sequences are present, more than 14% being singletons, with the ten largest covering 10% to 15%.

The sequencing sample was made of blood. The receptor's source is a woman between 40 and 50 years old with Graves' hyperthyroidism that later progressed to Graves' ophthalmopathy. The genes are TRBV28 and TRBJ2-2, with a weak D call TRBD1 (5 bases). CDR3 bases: TGTGCCAGCAGTTTCCGGCAGGGATTCACCGGGGAGCTGTTTTTT. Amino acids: CASSFRQGFTGELFF.